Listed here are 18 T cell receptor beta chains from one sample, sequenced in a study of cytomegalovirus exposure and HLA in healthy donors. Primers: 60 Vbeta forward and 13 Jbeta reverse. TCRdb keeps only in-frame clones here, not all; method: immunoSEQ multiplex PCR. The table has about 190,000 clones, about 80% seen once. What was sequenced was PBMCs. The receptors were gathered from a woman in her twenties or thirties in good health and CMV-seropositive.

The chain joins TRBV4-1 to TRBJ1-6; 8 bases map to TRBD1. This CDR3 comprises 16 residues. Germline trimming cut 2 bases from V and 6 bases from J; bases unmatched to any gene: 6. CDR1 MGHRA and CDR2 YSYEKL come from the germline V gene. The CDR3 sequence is CASSQQGALINSPLHF. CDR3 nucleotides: TGCGCCAGCAGCCAACAGGGGGCACTAATTAATTCACCCCTCCACTTT.

The CDR3 region is CASSSKTGGTQYF. CDR3 nucleotides: TGTGCCAGCAGCTCTAAGACCGGGGGGACCCAGTACTTC. This chain joins TRBV7-6 and TRBJ2-5; possible D gene TRBD2, 6 bases. The V gene lost 4 bases and the J gene lost 7 bases, with 13 bases spanning the gap. Germline values: CDR1 SGHVS, CDR2 FNYEAQ. CDR3 length: 13 amino acids.

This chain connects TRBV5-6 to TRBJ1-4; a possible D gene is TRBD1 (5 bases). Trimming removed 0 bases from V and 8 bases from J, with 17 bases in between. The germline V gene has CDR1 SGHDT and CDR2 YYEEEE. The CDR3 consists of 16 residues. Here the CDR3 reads CASSLGPGGFGEKLFF. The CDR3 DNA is TGTGCCAGCAGCTTGGGTCCCGGGGGATTCGGGGAAAAACTGTTTTTT.

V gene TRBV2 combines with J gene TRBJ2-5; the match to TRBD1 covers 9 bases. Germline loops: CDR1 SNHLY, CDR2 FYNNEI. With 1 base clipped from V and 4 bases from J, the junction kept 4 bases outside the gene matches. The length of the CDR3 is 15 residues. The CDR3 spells CASSEEGTGRETQYF. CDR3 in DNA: TGTGCCAGCAGTGAAGAAGGGACAGGGAGAGAGACCCAGTACTTC.

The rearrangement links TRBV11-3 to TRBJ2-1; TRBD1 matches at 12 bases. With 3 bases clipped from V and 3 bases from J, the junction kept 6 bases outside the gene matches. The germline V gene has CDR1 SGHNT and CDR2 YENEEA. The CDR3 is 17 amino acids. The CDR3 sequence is CASSLAGQGAGYNEQFF. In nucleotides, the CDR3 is TGTGCCAGCAGCTTGGCGGGACAGGGGGCGGGCTACAATGAGCAGTTCTTC.

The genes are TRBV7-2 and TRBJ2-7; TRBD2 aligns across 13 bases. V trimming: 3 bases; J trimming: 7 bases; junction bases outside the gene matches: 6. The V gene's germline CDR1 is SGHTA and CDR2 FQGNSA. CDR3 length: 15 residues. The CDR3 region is CASSFAGLAGWEQYF. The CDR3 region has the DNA TGTGCCAGCAGCTTCGCGGGACTAGCGGGGTGGGAGCAGTACTTC.

The CDR3 DNA is TGTGCCAGCAGCACGAGCGGGGCCGTTTCTTACAATGAGCAGTTCTTC. Translating gives CASSTSGAVSYNEQFF. The chain has TRBV9 and TRBJ2-1, with 7 bases identical to TRBD2. The CDR3 covers 16 residues. Germline V gives CDR1 SGDLS, CDR2 YYNGEE. V was pared by 4 bases and J by 4 bases, with 11 bases of the junction left unmatched. The whole variable domain, remainder taken from reference TRBV9 and TRBJ2-1, is DSGVTQTPKHLITATGQRVTLRCSPRSGDLSVYWYQQSLDQGLQFLIQYYNGEERAKGNILERFSAQQFPDLHSELNLSSLELGDSALYFCASSTSGAVSYNEQFFGPGTRLTVL.

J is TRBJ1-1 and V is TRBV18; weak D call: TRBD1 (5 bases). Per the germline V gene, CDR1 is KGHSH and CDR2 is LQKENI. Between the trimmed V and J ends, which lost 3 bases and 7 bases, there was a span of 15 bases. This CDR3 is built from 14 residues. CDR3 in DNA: TGTGCCAGCTCACCTGGGGCAGGGTATGGTGAAGCTTTCTTT. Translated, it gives CASSPGAGYGEAFF.

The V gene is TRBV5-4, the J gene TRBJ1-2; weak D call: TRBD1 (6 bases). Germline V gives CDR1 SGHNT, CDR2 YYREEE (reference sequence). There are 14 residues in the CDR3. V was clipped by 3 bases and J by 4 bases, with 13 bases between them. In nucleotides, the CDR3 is TGTGCCAGCAGCTATACAGGGCCGGGCTATGGCTACACCTTC. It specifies CASSYTGPGYGYTF.

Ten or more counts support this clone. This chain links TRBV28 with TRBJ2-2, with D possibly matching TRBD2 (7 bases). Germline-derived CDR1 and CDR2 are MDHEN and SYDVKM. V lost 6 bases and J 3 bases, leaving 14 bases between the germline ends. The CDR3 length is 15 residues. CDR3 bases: TGTGCCAGCAGGCGAGGGGGGGCCGACACCGGGGAGCTGTTTTTT. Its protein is CASRRGGADTGELFF. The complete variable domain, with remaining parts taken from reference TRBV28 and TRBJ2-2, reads DVKVTQSSRYLVKRTGEKVFLECVQDMDHENMFWYRQDPGLGLRLIYFSYDVKMKEKGDIPEGYSVSREKKERFSLILESASTNQTSMYLCASRRGGADTGELFFGEGSRLTVL.

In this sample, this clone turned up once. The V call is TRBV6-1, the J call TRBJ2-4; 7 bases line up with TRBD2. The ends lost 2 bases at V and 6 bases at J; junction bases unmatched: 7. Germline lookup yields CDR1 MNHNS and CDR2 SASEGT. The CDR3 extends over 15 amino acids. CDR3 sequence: CASSERAGDPNIQYF. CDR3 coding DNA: TGTGCCAGCAGTGAAAGGGCGGGGGACCCAAACATTCAGTACTTC.

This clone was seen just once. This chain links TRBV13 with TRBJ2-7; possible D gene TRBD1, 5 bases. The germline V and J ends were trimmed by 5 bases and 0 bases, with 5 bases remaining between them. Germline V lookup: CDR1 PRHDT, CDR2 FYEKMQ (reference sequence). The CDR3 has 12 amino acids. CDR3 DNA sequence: TGTGCCAGCAGCGACAGCTCCTACGAGCAGTACTTC. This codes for CASSDSSYEQYF.

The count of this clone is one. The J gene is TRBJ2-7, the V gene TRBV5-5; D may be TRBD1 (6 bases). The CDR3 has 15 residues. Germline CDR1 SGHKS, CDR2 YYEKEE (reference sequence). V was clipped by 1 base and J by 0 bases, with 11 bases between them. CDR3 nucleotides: TGTGCCAGCAGCTTGTATGGGGGCCTCTCCTACGAGCAGTACTTC. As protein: CASSLYGGLSYEQYF.

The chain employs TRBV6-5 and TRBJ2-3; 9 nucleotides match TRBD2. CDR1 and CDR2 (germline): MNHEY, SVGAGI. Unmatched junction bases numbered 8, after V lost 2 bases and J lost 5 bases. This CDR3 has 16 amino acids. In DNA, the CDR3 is TGTGCCAGCAGTTACGGACCGGGACTAGCAGTAGATACGCAGTATTTT. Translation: CASSYGPGLAVDTQYF.

CDR3 residues: CASTRATDTQYF. The CDR3 DNA sequence: TGTGCCAGCACGAGAGCGACAGATACGCAGTATTTT. This chain joins TRBV28 and TRBJ2-3; no clear D gene. V shed 7 bases and J shed 3 bases, with 8 bases lying between them. From germline, CDR1 is MDHEN and CDR2 SYDVKM. The CDR3 contains 12 residues.

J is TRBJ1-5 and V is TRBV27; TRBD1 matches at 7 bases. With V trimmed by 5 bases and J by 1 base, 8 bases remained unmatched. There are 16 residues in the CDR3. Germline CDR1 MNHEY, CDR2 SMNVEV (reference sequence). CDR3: CASSTSTGDSNQPQHF. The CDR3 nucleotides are TGTGCCAGCAGTACGAGTACAGGGGACAGCAATCAGCCCCAGCATTTT.

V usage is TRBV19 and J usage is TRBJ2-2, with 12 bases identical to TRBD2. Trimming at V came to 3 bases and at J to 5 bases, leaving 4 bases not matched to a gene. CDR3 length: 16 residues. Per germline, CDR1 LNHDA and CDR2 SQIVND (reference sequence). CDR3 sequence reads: CASSMLAGGHTGELFF. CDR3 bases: TGTGCCAGTAGTATGCTAGCGGGAGGGCATACCGGGGAGCTGTTTTTT.

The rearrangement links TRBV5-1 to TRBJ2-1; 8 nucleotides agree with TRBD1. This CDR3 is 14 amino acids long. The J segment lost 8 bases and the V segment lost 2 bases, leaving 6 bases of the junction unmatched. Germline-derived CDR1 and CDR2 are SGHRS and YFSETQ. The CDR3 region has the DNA TGCGCCAGCAGCTTTGAGGACAGGGCACATGAGCAGTTCTTC. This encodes CASSFEDRAHEQFF.